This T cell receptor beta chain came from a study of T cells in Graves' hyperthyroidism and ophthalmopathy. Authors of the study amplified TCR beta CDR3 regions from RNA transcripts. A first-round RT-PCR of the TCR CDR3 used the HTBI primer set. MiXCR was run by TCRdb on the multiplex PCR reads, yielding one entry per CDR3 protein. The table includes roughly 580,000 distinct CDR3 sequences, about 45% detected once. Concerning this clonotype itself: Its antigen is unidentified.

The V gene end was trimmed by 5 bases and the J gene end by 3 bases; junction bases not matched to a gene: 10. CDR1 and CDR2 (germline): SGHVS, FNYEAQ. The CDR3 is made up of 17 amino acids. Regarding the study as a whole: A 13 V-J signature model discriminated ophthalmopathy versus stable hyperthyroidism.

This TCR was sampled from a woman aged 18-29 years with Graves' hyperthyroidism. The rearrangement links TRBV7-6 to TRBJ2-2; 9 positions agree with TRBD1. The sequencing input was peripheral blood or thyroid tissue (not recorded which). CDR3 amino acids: CASSRGTGRGDTGELFF. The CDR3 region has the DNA TGTGCCAGCAGCCGGGGGACAGGGAGGGGGGACACCGGGGAGCTGTTTTTT. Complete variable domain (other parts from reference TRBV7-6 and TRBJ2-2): GAGVSQSPRYKVTKRGQDVALRCDPISGHVSLYWYRQALGQGPEFLTYFNYEAQQDKSGLPNDRFSAERPEGSISTLTIQRTEQRDSAMYRCASSRGTGRGDTGELFFGEGSRLTVL.